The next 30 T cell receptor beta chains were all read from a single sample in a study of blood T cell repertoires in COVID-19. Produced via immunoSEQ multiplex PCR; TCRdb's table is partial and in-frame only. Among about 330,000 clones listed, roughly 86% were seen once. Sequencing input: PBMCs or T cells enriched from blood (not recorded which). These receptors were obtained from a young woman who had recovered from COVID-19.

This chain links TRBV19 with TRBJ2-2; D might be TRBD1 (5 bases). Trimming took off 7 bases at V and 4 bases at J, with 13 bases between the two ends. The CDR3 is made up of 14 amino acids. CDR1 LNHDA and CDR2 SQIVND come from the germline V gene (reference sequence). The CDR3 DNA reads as TGTGCCAGTATGGGGCAAGGAACCACCGGGGAGCTGTTTTTT. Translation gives CASMGQGTTGELFF.

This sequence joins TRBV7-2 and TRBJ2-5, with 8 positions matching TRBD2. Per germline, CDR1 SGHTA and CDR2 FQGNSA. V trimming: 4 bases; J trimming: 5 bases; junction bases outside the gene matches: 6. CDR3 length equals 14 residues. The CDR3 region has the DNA TGTGCCAGCAGCTCGCAGCCGGGGGGGGAGACCCAGTACTTC. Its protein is CASSSQPGGETQYF. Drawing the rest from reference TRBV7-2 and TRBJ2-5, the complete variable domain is GAGVSQSPSNKVTEKGKDVELRCDPISGHTALYWYRQSLGQGLEFLIYFQGNSAPDKSGLPSDRFSAERTGGSVSTLTIQRTQQEDSAVYLCASSSQPGGETQYFGPGTRLLVL.

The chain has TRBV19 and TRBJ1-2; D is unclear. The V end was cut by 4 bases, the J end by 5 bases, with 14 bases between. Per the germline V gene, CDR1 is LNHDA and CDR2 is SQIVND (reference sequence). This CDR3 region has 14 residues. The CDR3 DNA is TGTGCCAGTAGTAGGGAGGGCAGCCTATATGGCTACACCTTC. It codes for CASSREGSLYGYTF.

The CDR3 nucleotides are TGCGCCAGCAGCCAAGGACTTAGCGGAAACACAGATACGCAGTATTTT. Translation: CASSQGLSGNTDTQYF. The genes are TRBV4-3 and TRBJ2-3, with D perhaps TRBD2 (6 bases). Trimming pared 1 base from V and 2 bases from J, leaving 13 bases between. This CDR3 contains 16 residues. From germline, CDR1 is LGHNA and CDR2 YSLEER.

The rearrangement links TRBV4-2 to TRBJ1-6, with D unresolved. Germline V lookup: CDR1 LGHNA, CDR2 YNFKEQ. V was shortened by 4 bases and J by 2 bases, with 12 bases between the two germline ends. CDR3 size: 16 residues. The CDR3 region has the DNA TGTGCCAGCAGCCTTGCGGGGTCCCCCTATAATTCACCCCTCCACTTT. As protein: CASSLAGSPYNSPLHF.

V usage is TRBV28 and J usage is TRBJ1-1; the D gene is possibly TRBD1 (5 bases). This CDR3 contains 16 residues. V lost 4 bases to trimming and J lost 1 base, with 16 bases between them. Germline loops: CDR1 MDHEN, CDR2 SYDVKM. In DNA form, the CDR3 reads TGTGCCAGCAGTTCGCCCTCAGGAAGGGGGAACACTGAAGCTTTCTTT. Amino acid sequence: CASSSPSGRGNTEAFF.

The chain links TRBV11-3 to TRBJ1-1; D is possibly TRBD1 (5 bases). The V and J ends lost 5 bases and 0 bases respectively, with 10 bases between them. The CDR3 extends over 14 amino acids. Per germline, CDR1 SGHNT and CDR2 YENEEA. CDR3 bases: TGTGCCAGCAGCCGCGACAGTATGAACACTGAAGCTTTCTTT. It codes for CASSRDSMNTEAFF.

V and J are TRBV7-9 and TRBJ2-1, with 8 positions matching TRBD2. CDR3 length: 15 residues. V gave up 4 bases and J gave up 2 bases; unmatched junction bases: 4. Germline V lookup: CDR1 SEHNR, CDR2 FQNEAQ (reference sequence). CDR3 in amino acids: CASSSHGGAYNEQFF. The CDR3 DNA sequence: TGTGCCAGCAGCTCCCACGGGGGGGCCTACAATGAGCAGTTCTTC.

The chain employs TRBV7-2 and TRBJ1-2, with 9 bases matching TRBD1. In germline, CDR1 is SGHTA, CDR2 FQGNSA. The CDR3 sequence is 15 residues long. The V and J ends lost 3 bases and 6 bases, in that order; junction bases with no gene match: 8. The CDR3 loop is CASSFPRTGEDGYTF. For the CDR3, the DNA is TGTGCCAGCAGCTTTCCGCGGACAGGGGAGGATGGCTACACCTTC.

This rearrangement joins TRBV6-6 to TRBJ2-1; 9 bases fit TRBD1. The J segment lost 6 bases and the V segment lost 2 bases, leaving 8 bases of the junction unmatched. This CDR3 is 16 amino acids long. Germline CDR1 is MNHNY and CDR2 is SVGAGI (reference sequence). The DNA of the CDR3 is TGTGCCAGCAGTTACCCCAGGACAGGGGTAGGCAATGAGCAGTTCTTC. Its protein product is CASSYPRTGVGNEQFF.

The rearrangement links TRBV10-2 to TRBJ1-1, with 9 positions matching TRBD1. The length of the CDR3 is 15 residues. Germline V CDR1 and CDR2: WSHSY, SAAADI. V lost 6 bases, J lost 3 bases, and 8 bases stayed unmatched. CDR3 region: CASRTSRDRDTEAFF. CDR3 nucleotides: TGCGCCAGCAGGACAAGCCGGGACAGGGACACTGAAGCTTTCTTT.

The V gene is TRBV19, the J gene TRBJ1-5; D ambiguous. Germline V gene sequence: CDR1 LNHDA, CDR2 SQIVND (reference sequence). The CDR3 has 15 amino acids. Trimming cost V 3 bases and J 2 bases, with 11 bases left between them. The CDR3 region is CASSMRTGGNQPQHF. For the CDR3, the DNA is TGTGCCAGTAGTATGAGGACTGGTGGCAATCAGCCCCAGCATTTT.

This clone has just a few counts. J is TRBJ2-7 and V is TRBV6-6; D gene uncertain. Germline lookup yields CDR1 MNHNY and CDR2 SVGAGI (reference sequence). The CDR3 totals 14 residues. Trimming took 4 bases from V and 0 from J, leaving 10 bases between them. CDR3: CASSSQAVSYEQYF. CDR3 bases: TGTGCCAGCAGTTCCCAGGCCGTCTCCTACGAGCAGTACTTC.

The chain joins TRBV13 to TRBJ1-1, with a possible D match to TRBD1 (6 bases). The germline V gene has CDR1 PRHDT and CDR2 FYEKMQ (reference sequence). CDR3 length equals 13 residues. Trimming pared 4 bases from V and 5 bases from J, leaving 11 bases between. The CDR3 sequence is CASSSDRRTEAFF. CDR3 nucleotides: TGTGCCAGCAGCTCCGACAGGAGGACTGAAGCTTTCTTT.

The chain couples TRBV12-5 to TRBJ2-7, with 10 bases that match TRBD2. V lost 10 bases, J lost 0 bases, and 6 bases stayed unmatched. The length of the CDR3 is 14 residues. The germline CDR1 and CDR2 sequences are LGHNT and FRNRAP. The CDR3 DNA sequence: TGTGCTACCCAGACTAGCGGGCACTCCTACGAGCAGTACTTC. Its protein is CATQTSGHSYEQYF.

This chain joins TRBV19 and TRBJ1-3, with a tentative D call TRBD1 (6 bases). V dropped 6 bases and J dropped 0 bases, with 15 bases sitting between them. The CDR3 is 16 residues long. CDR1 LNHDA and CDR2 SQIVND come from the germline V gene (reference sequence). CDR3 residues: CASSRTAPGSGNTIYF. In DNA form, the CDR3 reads TGTGCCAGTAGCCGGACAGCCCCGGGCTCTGGAAACACCATATATTTT.

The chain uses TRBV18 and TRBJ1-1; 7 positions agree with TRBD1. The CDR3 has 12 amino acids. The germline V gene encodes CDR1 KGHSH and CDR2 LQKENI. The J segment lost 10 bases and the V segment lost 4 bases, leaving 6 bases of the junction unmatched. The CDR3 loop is CASSRATGTAFF. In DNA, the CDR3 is TGTGCCAGCTCACGAGCGACAGGGACAGCTTTCTTT.

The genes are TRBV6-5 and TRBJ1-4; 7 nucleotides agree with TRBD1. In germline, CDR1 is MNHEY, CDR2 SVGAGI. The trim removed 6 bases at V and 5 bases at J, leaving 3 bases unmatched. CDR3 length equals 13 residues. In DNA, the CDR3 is TGTGCCAGCAGGACAGGGTCCAATGAAAAACTGTTTTTT. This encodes CASRTGSNEKLFF.

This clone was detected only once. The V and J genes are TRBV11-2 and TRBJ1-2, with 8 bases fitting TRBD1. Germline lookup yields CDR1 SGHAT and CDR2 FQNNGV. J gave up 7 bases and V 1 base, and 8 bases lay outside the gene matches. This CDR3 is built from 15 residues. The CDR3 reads CASSLGPGGGSGYTF. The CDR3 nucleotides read TGTGCCAGCAGCTTAGGCCCAGGGGGCGGGTCTGGCTACACCTTC.

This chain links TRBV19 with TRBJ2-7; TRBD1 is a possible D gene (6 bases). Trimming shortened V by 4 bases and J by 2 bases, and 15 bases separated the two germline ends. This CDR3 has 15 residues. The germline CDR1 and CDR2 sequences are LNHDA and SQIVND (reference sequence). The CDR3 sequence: CASSTSLGQTYEQYF. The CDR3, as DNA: TGTGCCAGTAGTACCAGCCTCGGACAGACCTACGAGCAGTACTTC.

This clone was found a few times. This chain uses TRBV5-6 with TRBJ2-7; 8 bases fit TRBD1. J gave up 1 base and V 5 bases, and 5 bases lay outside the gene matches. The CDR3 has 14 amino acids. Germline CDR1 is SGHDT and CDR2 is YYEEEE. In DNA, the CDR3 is TGTGCCAGCAGTCGGACAGGGCCATCCTACGAGCAGTACTTC. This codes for CASSRTGPSYEQYF.

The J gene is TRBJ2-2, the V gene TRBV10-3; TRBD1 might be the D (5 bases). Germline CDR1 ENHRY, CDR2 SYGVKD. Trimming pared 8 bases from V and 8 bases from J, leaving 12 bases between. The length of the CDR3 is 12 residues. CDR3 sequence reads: CAISKGAGELFF. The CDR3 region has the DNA TGTGCCATCTCAAAAGGGGCTGGGGAGCTGTTTTTT.

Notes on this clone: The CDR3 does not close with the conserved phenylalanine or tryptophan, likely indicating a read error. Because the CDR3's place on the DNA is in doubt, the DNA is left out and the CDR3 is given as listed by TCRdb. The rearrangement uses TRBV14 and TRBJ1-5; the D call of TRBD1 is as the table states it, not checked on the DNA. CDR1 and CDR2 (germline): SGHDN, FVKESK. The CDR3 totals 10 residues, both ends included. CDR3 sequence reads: CASSQGQGCV.

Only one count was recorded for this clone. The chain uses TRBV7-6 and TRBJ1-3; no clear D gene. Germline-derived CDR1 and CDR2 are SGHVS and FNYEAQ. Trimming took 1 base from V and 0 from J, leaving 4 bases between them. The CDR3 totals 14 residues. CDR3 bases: TGTGCCAGCAGCTTAGGAGTCTCTGGAAACACCATATATTTT. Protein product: CASSLGVSGNTIYF. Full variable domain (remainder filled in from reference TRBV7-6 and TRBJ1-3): GAGVSQSPRYKVTKRGQDVALRCDPISGHVSLYWYRQALGQGPEFLTYFNYEAQQDKSGLPNDRFSAERPEGSISTLTIQRTEQRDSAMYRCASSLGVSGNTIYFGEGSWLTVV.

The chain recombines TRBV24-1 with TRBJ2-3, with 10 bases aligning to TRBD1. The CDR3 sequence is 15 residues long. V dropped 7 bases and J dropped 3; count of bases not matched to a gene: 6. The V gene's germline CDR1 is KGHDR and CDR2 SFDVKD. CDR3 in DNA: TGTGCCACCAGGGCTGGGACAGGGGAGACAGATACGCAGTATTTT. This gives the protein CATRAGTGETDTQYF.

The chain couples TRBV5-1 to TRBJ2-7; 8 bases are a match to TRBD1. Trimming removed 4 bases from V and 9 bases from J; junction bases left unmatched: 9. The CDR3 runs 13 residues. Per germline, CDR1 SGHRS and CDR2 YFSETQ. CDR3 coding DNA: TGCGCCAGCAGCCACCGCCCAGACAGGGGGCAGTACTTC. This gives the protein CASSHRPDRGQYF.

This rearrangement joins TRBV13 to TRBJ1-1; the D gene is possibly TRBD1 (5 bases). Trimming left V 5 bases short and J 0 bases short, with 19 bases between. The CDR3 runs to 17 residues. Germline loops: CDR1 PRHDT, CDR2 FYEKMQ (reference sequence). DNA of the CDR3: TGTGCCAGCAGCCGAGGGACTCCTTTTATCATGAACACTGAAGCTTTCTTT. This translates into CASSRGTPFIMNTEAFF.

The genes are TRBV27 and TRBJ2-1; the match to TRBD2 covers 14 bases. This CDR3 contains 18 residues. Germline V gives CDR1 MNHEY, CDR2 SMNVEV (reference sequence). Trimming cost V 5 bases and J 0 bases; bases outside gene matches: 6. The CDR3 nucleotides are TGTGCCAGCAGTCCCGGACTAGCGGGGGGACACTCCTACAATGAGCAGTTCTTC. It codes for CASSPGLAGGHSYNEQFF.

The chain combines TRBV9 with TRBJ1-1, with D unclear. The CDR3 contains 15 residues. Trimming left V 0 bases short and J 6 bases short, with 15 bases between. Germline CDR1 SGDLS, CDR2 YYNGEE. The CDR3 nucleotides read TGTGCCAGCAGCGTAGGAGGAGCCAAGTGGTCTGAAGCTTTCTTT. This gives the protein CASSVGGAKWSEAFF.

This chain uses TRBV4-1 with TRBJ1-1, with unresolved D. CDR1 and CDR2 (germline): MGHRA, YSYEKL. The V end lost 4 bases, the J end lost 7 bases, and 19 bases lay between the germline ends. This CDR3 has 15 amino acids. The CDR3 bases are TGCGCCAGCAGCCTCCAAGATCCGGCAGCGGGTGAAGCTTTCTTT. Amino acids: CASSLQDPAAGEAFF.